This TCR beta chain emerged from a study of blood T cell repertoires in COVID-19. Looking at the study overall: The United States, Italy and Spain provided the acute and convalescent COVID-19 samples. T cells, B-cell-depleted T cells, or PBMCs supplied cDNA or gDNA.

Original data processing: By means of reference gene primer amplification, nucleated cell counts were estimated. Measured with immunoSEQ multiplex PCR; TCRdb has only the in-frame clones, and not every one. V and J calls and clone size follow that table, whereas D and trimming were derived from the DNA. The sample consists of about 120,000 clones, 80% to 90% of them appearing once. The CDR3 totals 17 residues. Germline-derived CDR1 and CDR2 are KGHSH and LQKENI. V lost 8 bases and J lost 1; bases outside the gene matches: 14. Sequenced input: peripheral blood. The TCR was taken from a man aged 70-80 years with active or convalescent COVID-19. The V gene is TRBV18, the J gene TRBJ2-3; 8 bases are a match to TRBD2. CDR3: CASATKLAGLGTDTQYF. CDR3 sequence (DNA): TGTGCCAGCGCAACCAAATTAGCGGGATTGGGCACAGATACGCAGTATTTT.